The 32 T cell receptor beta chains listed next were all sequenced from one sample in a study of blood T cell repertoires in COVID-19. Profiling relied on immunoSEQ multiplex PCR, and the TCRdb table lists in-frame clones only, not all of them. The sample yields more than 140,000 clones, around nine tenths seen once. Sequenced: peripheral blood. These receptors were obtained from a woman in her sixties with acute or convalescent COVID-19.

This chain uses TRBV6-6 with TRBJ2-7; the D gene is possibly TRBD2 (6 bases). This CDR3 has 14 amino acids. Germline V lookup: CDR1 MNHNY, CDR2 SVGAGI (reference sequence). V was shortened by 4 bases and J by 6 bases, with 16 bases between the two germline ends. The CDR3 DNA reads as TGTGCCAGCAGTTCCGGAACGGGGGAACGCGAGCAGTACTTC. It yields the protein CASSSGTGEREQYF.

This clone was observed a single time. This sequence joins TRBV19 and TRBJ1-2, with 12 bases aligning to TRBD1. Germline V gene sequence: CDR1 LNHDA, CDR2 SQIVND (reference sequence). CDR3 length: 19 residues. V shed 7 bases, J shed 2 bases, and the junction held 17 bases outside the gene matches. As DNA, the CDR3 is TGTGCCAGTACCCTCCAGGTGGGGGACAGGGGGCAGAAGAACTATGGCTACACCTTC. This encodes CASTLQVGDRGQKNYGYTF.

The chain recombines TRBV2 with TRBJ1-5, with 9 bases fitting TRBD1. The J segment lost 4 bases and the V segment lost 3 bases, leaving 7 bases of the junction unmatched. Germline CDR1 SNHLY, CDR2 FYNNEI. The CDR3 length is 16 residues. Here the CDR3 reads CASSEDRGLGNQPQHF. The CDR3 DNA sequence: TGTGCCAGCAGTGAGGACAGGGGCCTAGGGAATCAGCCCCAGCATTTT.

This chain connects TRBV13 to TRBJ1-3, with D maybe TRBD1 (6 bases). V was clipped by 5 bases and J by 0 bases, with 17 bases between them. Germline CDR1 and CDR2: PRHDT and FYEKMQ (reference sequence). The CDR3 is 17 amino acids. CDR3 sequence: CASSPWRTDLSGNTIYF. As DNA, the CDR3 is TGTGCCAGCAGCCCATGGCGGACAGACCTCTCTGGAAACACCATATATTTT.

The J gene is TRBJ2-3, the V gene TRBV7-8, with 15 bases aligning to TRBD2. The V gene's germline CDR1 is SGHVS and CDR2 FQNEAQ. The CDR3 has 19 residues. J was trimmed by 2 bases and V by 5 bases; bases with no gene match: 11. The CDR3: CASSVRGLAGGRNTDTQYF. CDR3 nucleotides: TGTGCCAGCAGCGTCCGGGGACTAGCGGGGGGTCGAAACACAGATACGCAGTATTTT.

The chain carries TRBV6-1 and TRBJ1-1; no reliable D call. The length of the CDR3 is 15 residues. Trimming took 0 bases from V and 1 from J, leaving 9 bases between them. CDR1 and CDR2 (germline): MNHNS, SASEGT. The CDR3 loop is CASSEAGIGNTEAFF. In DNA, the CDR3 is TGTGCCAGCAGTGAAGCGGGCATAGGGAACACTGAAGCTTTCTTT.

The chain links TRBV5-1 to TRBJ1-2, with unresolved D. The germline V gene encodes CDR1 SGHRS and CDR2 YFSETQ. The CDR3 extends over 15 amino acids. The germline V and J ends were trimmed by 4 bases and 2 bases, with 15 bases remaining between them. CDR3: CASSTQGGPNYGYTF. CDR3 nucleotide sequence: TGCGCCAGCAGCACCCAAGGAGGGCCCAACTATGGCTACACCTTC.

The chain uses TRBV6-6 and TRBJ1-3; D is perhaps TRBD1 (5 bases). The germline V gene encodes CDR1 MNHNY and CDR2 SVGAGI (reference sequence). The ends were cut back, 6 bases at V and 2 bases at J, with 11 bases in the middle. CDR3 length: 14 residues. The CDR3 protein is CASRVQGAGNTIYF. The CDR3 bases are TGTGCCAGCAGGGTTCAAGGGGCTGGAAACACCATATATTTT.

The chain combines TRBV10-3 with TRBJ1-2; D is undetermined. With 2 bases removed from V and 5 bases from J, the gap between germline ends came to 9 bases. The length of the CDR3 is 13 residues. Germline CDR1 and CDR2: ENHRY and SYGVKD. The CDR3 loop is CAISERGFYGYTF. The CDR3 DNA sequence: TGTGCCATCAGTGAGCGCGGTTTTTATGGCTACACCTTC.

The chain combines TRBV10-3 with TRBJ1-1; no clear D. Trimming stripped 3 bases from V and 1 base from J, with 12 bases between. Germline-derived CDR1 and CDR2 are ENHRY and SYGVKD. This CDR3 is built from 15 residues. Written as DNA, the CDR3 is TGTGCCATCAGTGAACAGCCGGCAGCGAACACTGAAGCTTTCTTT. It codes for CAISEQPAANTEAFF.

This sequence joins TRBV19 and TRBJ1-1; 9 nucleotides line up with TRBD1. Germline V gives CDR1 LNHDA, CDR2 SQIVND (reference sequence). This CDR3 spans 14 amino acids. Trimming removed 11 bases from V and 9 bases from J; junction bases left unmatched: 16. CDR3 sequence reads: CASQEVGQGEKAFF. The CDR3 DNA reads TGTGCCTCCCAAGAAGTGGGACAGGGCGAAAAAGCTTTCTTT.

The chain is built from TRBV19 and TRBJ2-1, with D perhaps matching TRBD2 (6 bases). In germline, CDR1 is LNHDA, CDR2 SQIVND (reference sequence). This CDR3 has 19 residues. Trimming removed 3 bases at V and 7 bases at J, with 28 bases between. The CDR3 here is CASSIVGGRRGIRSNEQFF. The CDR3 bases are TGTGCCAGTAGTATTGTCGGGGGACGCCGGGGGATAAGAAGTAATGAGCAGTTCTTC.

The rearrangement uses TRBV29-1 and TRBJ2-7; D not certain. V shed 7 bases and J shed 0 bases, with 16 bases lying between them. The germline V gene has CDR1 SQVTM and CDR2 ANQGSEA. This CDR3 is built from 14 residues. The DNA of the CDR3 is TGCAGCGCAGCACTCAACGTTGACTCCTACGAGCAGTACTTC. Its translation is CSAALNVDSYEQYF.

V is TRBV7-2 and J is TRBJ2-2, with 12 nucleotides matching TRBD2. The V gene end was trimmed by 2 bases and the J gene end by 5 bases; junction bases not matched to a gene: 0. The V gene's germline CDR1 is SGHTA and CDR2 FQGNSA. The CDR3 totals 15 residues. The CDR3: CASSLLAGGTGELFF. The DNA of the CDR3 is TGTGCCAGCAGCTTACTAGCGGGGGGGACCGGGGAGCTGTTTTTT.

CDR3 coding DNA: TGTGCCAGCAGCCAAGGGGCGCGGGTGAGCACTGAAGCTTTCTTT. Its protein product is CASSQGARVSTEAFF. The V call is TRBV3-1 (or the pseudogene TRBV3-2), the J call TRBJ1-1; D not certain. V gave up 1 base and J gave up 4 bases, with 13 bases separating them. There are 15 residues in the CDR3. CDR1 LGHDT and CDR2 YNNKEL come from the germline V gene (reference sequence).

The chain employs TRBV12-3 or TRBV12-4 and TRBJ2-3; a weak D match, TRBD1 (6 bases). Trimming cost V 7 bases and J 5 bases, with 13 bases left between them. The length of the CDR3 is 13 residues. The CDR3 loop reads CASKVGAKDTQYF. CDR3 bases: TGTGCCAGCAAGGTGGGGGCCAAAGATACGCAGTATTTT.

This chain joins TRBV5-1 and TRBJ1-2; 9 bases agree with TRBD1. CDR3 length equals 14 residues. Germline CDR1 reads SGHRS; CDR2 reads YFSETQ. V was clipped by 0 bases and J by 7 bases; unmatched bases: 4. The CDR3 sequence is CASSLETGGLGYTF. DNA for the CDR3: TGCGCCAGCAGCTTGGAAACAGGGGGCCTTGGCTACACCTTC.

The chain carries TRBV7-9 and TRBJ1-5; D is unresolved. The germline CDR1 and CDR2 sequences are SEHNR and FQNEAQ (reference sequence). The ends were cut back, 5 bases at V and 9 bases at J, with 17 bases in the middle. The CDR3 contains 14 residues. CDR3 sequence reads: CASSKDGETMPQHF. The CDR3 nucleotides are TGTGCCAGCAGCAAAGACGGGGAGACCATGCCCCAGCATTTT.

This rearrangement joins TRBV2 to TRBJ1-3; D ambiguous. With 9 bases removed from V and 5 bases from J, the gap between germline ends came to 14 bases. Germline CDR1 SNHLY, CDR2 FYNNEI. The CDR3 length is 13 residues. The CDR3 loop reads CARSGAQRNTIYF. CDR3 sequence (DNA): TGTGCCAGATCAGGTGCGCAAAGAAACACCATATATTTT.

A few counts support this clone. The chain uses TRBV6-2 or TRBV6-3 and TRBJ1-5; 9 nucleotides align to TRBD1. In germline, CDR1 is MNHEY, CDR2 SVGEGT. The J segment lost 9 bases and the V segment lost 4 bases, leaving 7 bases of the junction unmatched. The CDR3 contains 14 residues. The CDR3 reads CASSSGTGRGPQHF. CDR3 in DNA: TGTGCCAGCAGTTCCGGGACAGGGAGGGGGCCCCAGCATTTT.

This sequence joins TRBV7-3 and TRBJ2-5, with 8 positions matching TRBD2. The CDR3 loop spans 15 amino acids. Germline CDR1 and CDR2: SGHTA and FQGTGA. V lost 2 bases, J lost 1 base, and 3 bases stayed unmatched. CDR3 DNA: TGTGCCAGCAGCTTACAGCGGGGGTCCCAAGAGACCCAGTACTTC. Protein: CASSLQRGSQETQYF.

The gene calls are TRBV5-4 and TRBJ2-1; 14 bases are a match to TRBD2. V trimming: 4 bases; J trimming: 2 bases; junction bases outside the gene matches: 8. This CDR3 contains 18 residues. Germline lookup yields CDR1 SGHNT and CDR2 YYREEE (reference sequence). CDR3 amino acids: CASSQGLAGGRPYNEQFF. CDR3 DNA: TGTGCCAGCAGCCAAGGACTAGCGGGGGGCCGGCCCTACAATGAGCAGTTCTTC.

The chain links TRBV28 to TRBJ1-2; D is perhaps TRBD1 (6 bases). Germline V gene data show CDR1 as MDHEN and CDR2 as SYDVKM. The length of the CDR3 is 15 residues. Trimming stripped 4 bases from V and 0 bases from J, with 12 bases between. CDR3 DNA: TGTGCCAGCAGTTCAACAGGGTTTGCTAACTATGGCTACACCTTC. It translates to CASSSTGFANYGYTF.

This clone turned up a few times. This chain joins TRBV15 and TRBJ1-2; D is perhaps TRBD1 (5 bases). CDR3 length: 15 amino acids. Germline CDR1 and CDR2: LNHNV and YYDKDF (reference sequence). V was clipped by 6 bases and J by 4 bases, with 18 bases between them. The CDR3 DNA reads TGTGCCACCAGTAGGGGTACAGAAACCCTCTATGGCTACACCTTC. This codes for CATSRGTETLYGYTF.

This clone was recorded a few times. This sequence joins TRBV7-2 and TRBJ1-4; TRBD1 matches 8 bases. Germline lookup yields CDR1 SGHTA and CDR2 FQGNSA. The CDR3 covers 15 residues. The V segment lost 5 bases and the J segment 7 bases; nucleotides outside the gene matches: 9. The CDR3 loop is CASSIDRGFTEKLFF. The CDR3 nucleotides are TGTGCCAGCAGCATCGACAGGGGCTTTACTGAAAAACTGTTTTTT.

V is TRBV7-2 and J is TRBJ2-1; D may be TRBD2 (6 bases). In germline, CDR1 is SGHTA, CDR2 FQGNSA. Trimming stripped 3 bases from V and 6 bases from J, with 9 bases between. The CDR3 length is 13 residues. The CDR3 sequence: CASSFDGGNEQFF. The CDR3 nucleotides read TGTGCCAGCAGCTTTGACGGGGGCAATGAGCAGTTCTTC.

The V gene is TRBV11-2, the J gene TRBJ1-1; TRBD1 is a possible D gene (5 bases). Trimming cost V 4 bases and J 5 bases, with 14 bases left between them. This CDR3 region has 14 residues. Germline V gene data show CDR1 as SGHAT and CDR2 as FQNNGV. CDR3 DNA: TGTGCCAGCAGCTCGGCAGGGACTATGACTGAAGCTTTCTTT. Its protein is CASSSAGTMTEAFF.

The chain is built from TRBV29-1 and TRBJ2-3, with D perhaps TRBD2 (6 bases). This CDR3 has 15 residues. The ends were cut back, 4 bases at V and 5 bases at J, with 19 bases in the middle. From germline, CDR1 is SQVTM and CDR2 ANQGSEA. In DNA form, the CDR3 reads TGCAGCGTTGGCGCTAGCGCCCATAGGGGAGATACGCAGTATTTT. Its protein is CSVGASAHRGDTQYF.

The chain couples TRBV9 to TRBJ1-6; TRBD1 aligns across 7 bases. V lost 0 bases and J lost 2; bases outside the gene matches: 5. Germline CDR1 reads SGDLS; CDR2 reads YYNGEE. This CDR3 is 17 amino acids long. The CDR3 loop reads CASSVEGGATYNSPLHF. The CDR3 DNA is TGTGCCAGCAGCGTAGAAGGGGGCGCGACCTATAATTCACCCCTCCACTTT.

This chain's CDR3 is CASSLKETQYF. The CDR3 nucleotides are TGCGCCAGCAGCCTCAAAGAGACCCAGTACTTC. This rearrangement joins TRBV4-3 to TRBJ2-5; no definite D call. The V end was cut by 4 bases, the J end by 3 bases, with 3 bases between. The CDR3 loop spans 11 amino acids. Germline V gives CDR1 LGHNA, CDR2 YSLEER.

V gene TRBV6-5 combines with J gene TRBJ1-6; 7 bases are a match to TRBD1. From germline, CDR1 is MNHEY and CDR2 SVGAGI. Trimming took 0 bases from V and 8 from J; bases not matched to a gene: 4. This CDR3 has 15 residues. The CDR3 protein is CASSYSAGGHSPLHF. The CDR3 nucleotides read TGTGCCAGCAGTTACTCAGCAGGGGGGCATTCACCCCTCCACTTT.

V gene TRBV3-1 (or the pseudogene TRBV3-2) combines with J gene TRBJ1-4; 7 bases map to TRBD1. CDR1 and CDR2 (germline): LGHDT, YNNKEL (reference sequence). This CDR3 has 15 amino acids. Unmatched junction bases numbered 6, after V lost 5 bases and J lost 3 bases. In DNA, the CDR3 is TGTGCCAGCAGCTTATCAGGGGGGTCTAATGAAAAACTGTTTTTT. This sequence encodes CASSLSGGSNEKLFF.